Below are 3 T cell receptor beta chains sequenced from a single sample in a study of blood T cell repertoires in COVID-19. Data came from immunoSEQ multiplex PCR; TCRdb stores just in-frame clones and leaves some out. The sample lists nearly 200,000 clones; around four fifths were seen once. The sequenced sample was peripheral blood. The receptors shown here come from a man between 60 and 75 years old with COVID-19, enrolled during active disease.

Regarding this clone: The same CDR3 also results from other DNA sequences found in this sample. The gene calls are TRBV6-1 and TRBJ1-2; D uncertain. Germline V lookup: CDR1 MNHNS, CDR2 SASEGT. V shed 3 bases and J shed 4 bases, with 6 bases lying between them. This CDR3 has 12 amino acids. The CDR3: CASSEGSYGYTF. CDR3 nucleotides: TGTGCCAGCAGTGAGGGCAGCTATGGCTACACCTTC.

This chain uses TRBV27 with TRBJ1-1; D not certain. V was cut by 7 bases and J by 3 bases, with 18 bases left in between. Germline CDR1 reads MNHEY; CDR2 reads SMNVEV (reference sequence). The CDR3 has 15 amino acids. The DNA of the CDR3 is TGTGCCAGCACCACCATAAGCCGAGGGTACACTGAAGCTTTCTTT. Its protein is CASTTISRGYTEAFF.

V is TRBV11-2 and J is TRBJ1-6; possibly TRBD1 for D (5 bases). Germline-derived CDR1 and CDR2 are SGHAT and FQNNGV. This CDR3 is built from 14 residues. V was trimmed by 3 bases and J by 7 bases, leaving 10 bases between them. This CDR3 is CASSFGRVNSPLHF. CDR3 coding DNA: TGTGCCAGCAGCTTCGGCAGGGTAAATTCACCCCTCCACTTT.